These 21 T cell receptor beta chains share one sample of origin, sequenced in a study of blood T cell repertoires in COVID-19. Assay: immunoSEQ multiplex PCR; the TCRdb copy retains only in-frame clones and omits some. Here the sample spans under 95,000 clones, less than 85% being singletons. Input material: peripheral blood. Receptors originate from a human donor in a cohort sampled during active COVID-19.

The chain has TRBV19 and TRBJ2-3, with TRBD1 identical over 9 bases. The CDR3 consists of 16 residues. Unmatched junction bases numbered 8, after V lost 5 bases and J lost 2 bases. The V gene's germline CDR1 is LNHDA and CDR2 SQIVND (reference sequence). CDR3 sequence (DNA): TGTGCCAGTAGTCCACATGGACAGGGGCCCACAGATACGCAGTATTTT. It encodes CASSPHGQGPTDTQYF. The full variable domain, in which reference TRBV19 and TRBJ2-3 provide the parts outside the CDR3, is DGGITQSPKYLFRKEGQNVTLSCEQNLNHDAMYWYRQDPGQGLRLIYYSQIVNDFQKGDIAEGYSVSREKKESFPLTVTSAQKNPTAFYLCASSPHGQGPTDTQYFGPGTRLTVL.

The DNA of the CDR3 is TGTGCCAGCAGCTCTCCGCAGGTACGAACCGGGGAGCTGTTTTTT. Translation: CASSSPQVRTGELFF. V usage is TRBV5-4 and J usage is TRBJ2-2; no clear D. The CDR3 totals 15 residues. The V and J ends lost 3 bases and 5 bases respectively, with 14 bases between them. CDR1 and CDR2 (germline): SGHNT, YYREEE (reference sequence).

This rearrangement joins TRBV21-1 to TRBJ2-7; the D call of TRBD2 is as the table states it, not checked on the DNA. TRBV21-1 is described as a pseudogene. The CDR3 is 17 residues long. The CDR3: CASSKEPRTSFSYEQYF. CDR3 in DNA: TGTGCCAGCAGCAAAGAACCCAGGACTAGCTTTTCCTACGAGCAGTACTTC.

The genes are TRBV28 and TRBJ2-7; 8 bases match TRBD2. The CDR3 has 14 amino acids. The ends lost 6 bases at V and 2 bases at J; junction bases unmatched: 6. Germline V gene lookup returns CDR1 MDHEN and CDR2 SYDVKM. CDR3 region: CASRVAGPTYEQYF. The CDR3 nucleotides read TGTGCCAGCAGAGTAGCGGGGCCGACCTACGAGCAGTACTTC.

The chain carries TRBV18 and TRBJ1-4, with D perhaps TRBD1 (6 bases). The CDR3 runs 13 residues. Per germline, CDR1 KGHSH and CDR2 LQKENI. V lost 6 bases and J lost 8, with 13 bases in between. The CDR3 is CASSRDTGEKLFF. CDR3 nucleotides: TGTGCCAGCTCTCGGGACACTGGGGAAAAACTGTTTTTT.

This clone was counted once. This chain links TRBV2 with TRBJ1-4; D is ambiguous. Germline CDR1 reads SNHLY; CDR2 reads FYNNEI. The V and J ends lost 4 bases and 8 bases respectively, with 8 bases between them. The CDR3 contains 12 residues. The CDR3 protein is CASSGHGEKLFF. The CDR3 nucleotides are TGTGCCAGCAGTGGTCATGGCGAAAAACTGTTTTTT.

The V and J genes are TRBV5-6 and TRBJ1-1; maybe TRBD1 (6 bases). V was clipped by 6 bases and J by 6 bases, with 15 bases between them. The CDR3 runs 13 residues. Looked up from germline, CDR1 is SGHDT and CDR2 is YYEEEE. CDR3 nucleotide sequence: TGTGCCAGCACGTCGGCAGGGGTGGCTGAAGCTTTCTTT. Residues: CASTSAGVAEAFF.

This clone occurred a few times. CDR3 sequence reads: CASSSVIAGGQETQYF. The CDR3 DNA reads TGTGCCAGCAGTTCGGTAATAGCGGGAGGACAAGAGACCCAGTACTTC. V is TRBV6-5 and J is TRBJ2-5; TRBD2 matches at 10 bases. This CDR3 is 16 amino acids long. V lost 4 bases and J lost 2; bases outside the gene matches: 7. Germline assignment: CDR1 MNHEY and CDR2 SVGAGI.

The chain is built from TRBV7-9 and TRBJ2-7; 9 nucleotides line up with TRBD1. V shed 1 base and J 2 bases; nucleotides not matched to a gene: 6. The CDR3 consists of 16 residues. CDR1 is SEHNR and CDR2 is FQNEAQ in the germline V gene (reference sequence). CDR3 amino acids: CASSLVPGQGAYEQYF. CDR3 nucleotide sequence: TGTGCCAGCAGCTTAGTTCCGGGACAGGGAGCCTACGAGCAGTACTTC.

V and J are TRBV25-1 and TRBJ2-7; TRBD1 matches at 7 bases. Germline V lookup: CDR1 MGHDK, CDR2 SYGVNS. V lost 7 bases, J lost 2 bases, and 5 bases stayed unmatched. The CDR3 extends over 13 amino acids. CDR3 region: CASTGQWTYEQYF. The CDR3 DNA reads as TGTGCCAGCACGGGACAGTGGACCTACGAGCAGTACTTC.

This clone was recorded a few times. This chain links TRBV5-4 with TRBJ1-2, with D hard to call. Germline V gene lookup returns CDR1 SGHNT and CDR2 YYREEE (reference sequence). The V end was cut by 3 bases, the J end by 6 bases, with 12 bases between. The CDR3 runs 13 residues. The CDR3 region has the DNA TGTGCCAGCAGCTCGTTCCGGGAGGATGGCTACACCTTC. The encoded protein is CASSSFREDGYTF.

This chain links TRBV20-1 with TRBJ1-5; 7 bases fit TRBD1. J was trimmed by 6 bases and V by 3 bases; bases with no gene match: 14. CDR3 length: 16 amino acids. Germline values: CDR1 DFQATT, CDR2 SNEGSKA (reference sequence). The CDR3 DNA is TGCAGTGCTAGTAGATTTGCCGACACAGGGGTTCAGCCCCAGCATTTT. It is translated as CSASRFADTGVQPQHF.

The chain is built from TRBV6-6 and TRBJ1-5; D perhaps matches TRBD1 (6 bases). V gave up 0 bases and J gave up 9 bases, with 15 bases separating them. CDR1 is MNHNY, CDR2 SVGAGI, per germline (reference sequence). This CDR3 has 15 residues. The CDR3 is CASSYSRGGNAPQHF. DNA for the CDR3: TGTGCCAGCAGTTACTCGAGGGGGGGGAATGCGCCCCAGCATTTT.

The gene calls are TRBV12-3 or TRBV12-4 and TRBJ1-2, with a possible D match to TRBD1 (5 bases). There are 13 residues in the CDR3. Trimming removed 4 bases at V and 1 base at J, with 7 bases between. The CDR3 DNA reads as TGTGCCAGCAGTTCACAGGATAACTATGGCTACACCTTC. This sequence encodes CASSSQDNYGYTF.

This clone was observed once. This chain joins TRBV10-3 and TRBJ1-2, with TRBD1 matching 8 bases. The CDR3 is made up of 16 amino acids. The V and J ends lost 3 bases and 4 bases, in that order; junction bases with no gene match: 10. The germline CDR1 and CDR2 sequences are ENHRY and SYGVKD. The CDR3 is CAISDVTTGQVYGYTF. The CDR3 nucleotides are TGTGCCATCAGTGACGTTACTACGGGACAGGTCTATGGCTACACCTTC.

This clone has just one count. This chain uses TRBV5-1 with TRBJ2-7; 7 nucleotides match TRBD2. The CDR3 is 15 residues long. Germline assignment: CDR1 SGHRS and CDR2 YFSETQ. V trimming: 5 bases; J trimming: 5 bases; junction bases outside the gene matches: 13. The CDR3, as DNA: TGCGCCAGCAGGGGAGGGACCGCGAGTAGGAACGAGCAGTACTTC. This gives the protein CASRGGTASRNEQYF.

The V call is TRBV19, the J call TRBJ2-1; the match to TRBD2 covers 13 bases. The CDR3 loop spans 16 amino acids. J gave up 5 bases and V 5 bases, and 6 bases lay outside the gene matches. Germline V gene sequence: CDR1 LNHDA, CDR2 SQIVND (reference sequence). This chain's CDR3 is CASSVLAGGSHNEQFF. The CDR3 DNA is TGTGCCAGTAGTGTACTAGCGGGAGGGAGCCACAATGAGCAGTTCTTC.

The sample holds a few counts of this clone. The V call is TRBV7-3, the J call TRBJ2-2; a weak D match, TRBD1 (6 bases). Germline lookup yields CDR1 SGHTA and CDR2 FQGTGA. V lost 5 bases to trimming and J lost 3 bases, with 13 bases between them. The CDR3 runs 15 residues. The CDR3 sequence: CASSQGFSYTGELFF. For the CDR3, the DNA is TGTGCCAGCAGCCAGGGGTTTAGTTACACCGGGGAGCTGTTTTTT.

For this clone: The junction departs from the called germline gene at one end, perhaps through a read error. J is TRBJ2-7 and V is TRBV7-8, with unresolved D. The CDR3 has 11 amino acids. CDR1 and CDR2 from the germline V gene are SGHVS and FQNEAQ. As DNA, the CDR3 is TGTGCCAGCAGCACCGAGAGCCCGCCGAGCTTC. Its protein is CASSTESPPSF.

The chain combines TRBV7-6 with TRBJ1-3; maybe TRBD1 (6 bases). Germline-derived CDR1 and CDR2 are SGHVS and FNYEAQ. The CDR3 has 17 residues. Trimming shortened V by 1 base and J by 1 base, and 14 bases separated the two germline ends. The CDR3: CASSLGVVRGSGNTIYF. CDR3 nucleotide sequence: TGTGCCAGCAGCTTAGGGGTAGTCAGGGGATCTGGAAACACCATATATTTT.

This clone was observed a handful of times. The chain couples TRBV2 to TRBJ1-2; 9 bases map to TRBD1. Germline CDR1 and CDR2: SNHLY and FYNNEI. The CDR3 covers 13 residues. V lost 7 bases to trimming and J lost 4 bases; unmatched junction nucleotides: 4. CDR3 coding DNA: TGTGCCAGCACCCTGACAGGGGGCTATGGCTACACCTTC. Amino acids: CASTLTGGYGYTF. Based on the CDR3 plus reference TRBV2 and TRBJ1-2, the full variable domain is EPEVTQTPSHQVTQMGQEVILRCVPISNHLYFYWYRQILGQKVEFLVSFYNNEISEKSEIFDDQFSVERPDGSNFTLKIRSTKLEDSAMYFCASTLTGGYGYTFGSGTRLTVV.